The 15 T cell receptor beta chains in this list originate from one sample, sequenced in a study of cytomegalovirus exposure and HLA in healthy donors. The primer mix had 60 Vbeta and 13 Jbeta primers. The protocol was immunoSEQ multiplex PCR, while the TCRdb copy is restricted to in-frame clones and leaves out a portion. Of fewer than 200,000 clones in the sample, roughly 70% were seen once. Sequenced input: PBMCs. All receptors derive from a girl aged 10-17 years in good health and CMV-seronegative.

The chain is built from TRBV7-6 and TRBJ2-1; 11 nucleotides align to TRBD2. Germline CDR1 and CDR2: SGHVS and FNYEAQ. The CDR3 length is 15 residues. Trimming cost V 6 bases and J 6 bases; bases outside gene matches: 7. The chain's CDR3 is CASSSSGGFGNEQFF. CDR3 DNA sequence: TGTGCCAGCAGTTCTAGCGGGGGGTTCGGCAATGAGCAGTTCTTC.

For the CDR3, the DNA is TGTGCCAGCAGGGGGGAGGAGGGGGATACGCAGTATTTT. Amino acids: CASRGEEGDTQYF. V usage is TRBV6-6 and J usage is TRBJ2-3, with D possibly being TRBD2 (6 bases). This CDR3 region has 13 residues. The V and J ends lost 6 bases and 6 bases respectively, with 13 bases between them. Germline V gives CDR1 MNHNY, CDR2 SVGAGI (reference sequence).

V and J are TRBV5-4 and TRBJ2-7, with 8 bases fitting TRBD2. J was trimmed by 6 bases and V by 0 bases; bases with no gene match: 8. In germline, CDR1 is SGHNT, CDR2 YYREEE (reference sequence). CDR3 length: 15 amino acids. The CDR3 DNA reads as TGTGCCAGCAGCTTGGCCGACCCCCGGGGGGGCGAGCAGTACTTC. This encodes CASSLADPRGGEQYF.

The chain recombines TRBV7-8 with TRBJ1-6; D gene uncertain. Trimming left V 7 bases short and J 8 bases short, with 15 bases between. The CDR3 runs to 14 residues. Germline lookup yields CDR1 SGHVS and CDR2 FQNEAQ. This chain's CDR3 is CASKREGSYSPLHF. CDR3 nucleotides: TGTGCCAGCAAGAGAGAGGGTAGCTATTCACCCCTCCACTTT.

The chain combines TRBV7-3 with TRBJ1-1; unclear D gene. The V end lost 4 bases, the J end lost 0 bases, and 21 bases lay between the germline ends. The length of the CDR3 is 18 residues. The germline V gene encodes CDR1 SGHTA and CDR2 FQGTGA. The CDR3 spells CASSSLLWADFLNTEAFF. The DNA of the CDR3 is TGTGCCAGCAGCTCCTTACTTTGGGCGGACTTCTTGAACACTGAAGCTTTCTTT.

The V and J genes are TRBV30 and TRBJ1-4; D is uncertain. CDR1 is GTSNPN, CDR2 SVGIG, per germline (reference sequence). V gave up 0 bases and J gave up 0 bases, with 5 bases separating them. The CDR3 contains 14 residues. The CDR3: CAWSVTATNEKLFF. The CDR3 DNA follows: TGTGCCTGGAGTGTAACTGCAACTAATGAAAAACTGTTTTTT. Combining the CDR3 with reference TRBV30 and TRBJ1-4 gives the whole variable domain SQTIHQWPATLVQPVGSPLSLECTVEGTSNPNLYWYRQAAGRGLQLLFYSVGIGQISSEVPQNLSASRPQDRQFILSSKKLLLSDSGFYLCAWSVTATNEKLFFGSGTQLSVL.

V gene TRBV5-1 combines with J gene TRBJ1-3; no firm D call. The V end was cut by 0 bases, the J end by 2 bases, with 9 bases between. CDR3 length equals 15 residues. Per the germline V gene, CDR1 is SGHRS and CDR2 is YFSETQ. Here the CDR3 reads CASSLAPNPGNTIYF. The CDR3 DNA sequence: TGCGCCAGCAGCTTGGCCCCTAACCCTGGAAACACCATATATTTT.

The V gene is TRBV5-1, the J gene TRBJ2-7, with D possibly TRBD2 on 5 matching bases. The CDR3 covers 13 residues. Germline CDR1 and CDR2: SGHRS and YFSETQ. Trimming pared 2 bases from V and 1 base from J, leaving 7 bases between. For the CDR3, the DNA is TGCGCCAGCAGCTTAGAGGGATCCTACGAGCAGTACTTC. Translation gives CASSLEGSYEQYF.

The chain links TRBV7-3 to TRBJ1-1, with D possibly matching TRBD1 (6 bases). Deletions cut 1 base from V and 3 bases from J, with 12 bases between. The CDR3 is 15 amino acids. The germline V gene encodes CDR1 SGHTA and CDR2 FQGTGA. DNA for the CDR3: TGTGCCAGCAGCTTAAGTGGGGGCGCTGACACTGAAGCTTTCTTT. This sequence encodes CASSLSGGADTEAFF.

This clone was seen just once. The J gene is TRBJ2-2, the V gene TRBV30, with 8 bases matching TRBD1. Trimming at V came to 1 base and at J to 0 bases, leaving 7 bases not matched to a gene. The CDR3 runs 17 residues. Germline values: CDR1 GTSNPN, CDR2 SVGIG (reference sequence). This chain's CDR3 is CAWSARPGQANTGELFF. The CDR3 DNA reads as TGTGCCTGGAGTGCCCGTCCGGGACAGGCGAACACCGGGGAGCTGTTTTTT.

The rearrangement uses TRBV4-1 and TRBJ1-1, with D tentatively TRBD1 (5 bases). Between the trimmed V and J ends, which lost 0 bases and 5 bases, there was a span of 13 bases. Looked up from germline, CDR1 is MGHRA and CDR2 is YSYEKL. CDR3 size: 15 residues. The CDR3 reads CASSQDQGRVTEAFF. The CDR3 nucleotides are TGCGCCAGCAGCCAAGATCAGGGCAGGGTAACTGAAGCTTTCTTT.

V gene TRBV25-1 combines with J gene TRBJ1-2; TRBD1 matches at 8 bases. The germline gives CDR1 MGHDK, CDR2 SYGVNS. Trimming removed 5 bases from V and 3 bases from J; junction bases left unmatched: 5. The CDR3 covers 14 residues. CDR3 amino acids: CASSFGTGDYGYTF. The CDR3 nucleotides read TGTGCCAGCAGTTTCGGGACAGGCGACTATGGCTACACCTTC.

The J gene is TRBJ1-1, the V gene TRBV19; D gene unclear. Germline values: CDR1 LNHDA, CDR2 SQIVND (reference sequence). Trimming removed 3 bases at V and 1 base at J, with 9 bases between. This CDR3 is 14 amino acids long. As DNA, the CDR3 is TGTGCCAGTAGTATTGGCAGGCAGAACACTGAAGCTTTCTTT. It encodes CASSIGRQNTEAFF.

The table lists this clone with a count of one. CDR3 sequence: CASSLGMPYEQYF. The CDR3 DNA is TGTGCCAGCAGCTTAGGGATGCCCTACGAGCAGTACTTC. This rearrangement joins TRBV13 to TRBJ2-5, with unresolved D. The DNA end is more similar to TRBJ2-7, so the J call may be wrong. Germline CDR1 reads PRHDT; CDR2 reads FYEKMQ (reference sequence). The CDR3 loop spans 13 amino acids.

The V gene is TRBV6-5, the J gene TRBJ1-4; 7 bases fit TRBD1. CDR3 size: 14 residues. V was pared by 6 bases and J by 3 bases, with 4 bases of the junction left unmatched. Germline-derived CDR1 and CDR2 are MNHEY and SVGAGI. CDR3 amino acids: CASRSTGANEKLFF. CDR3 in DNA: TGTGCCAGCAGGAGCACAGGGGCTAATGAAAAACTGTTTTTT.